These T cell receptor beta chains were read from a single sample in a study of OX40 agonist ivuxolimab in advanced cancers. The data were produced by immunoSEQ multiplex PCR, yet TCRdb's version contains in-frame clones alone and is incomplete. The table includes 60,000 to 65,000 clones, 80% to 90% detected once. The sample was CD4+ or CD8+ T cells sorted from blood, taken in a trial of the OX40 agonist ivuxolimab. The origin of the receptors is an adult with an advanced solid tumor such as melanoma, head and neck, liver or kidney cancer. CDR3s include the opening cysteine and the closing phenylalanine or tryptophan. A D gene is named only where the DNA matches it firmly. The size field is filled for only some rows; it gives once, few, many or a size class.

d_call j_call clone_size v_call cdr3_aa cdr3_nt
NA TRBJ2-3 NA TRBV29-1 CSVEEGADTQYF TGCAGCGTTGAAGAGGGGGCAGATACGCAGTATTTT
TRBD1 TRBJ2-5 NA TRBV5-1 CASSLAGRGRVETQYF TGCGCCAGCAGCTTGGCCGGCAGGGGGCGGGTAGAGACCCAGTACTTC
NA TRBJ2-6 NA TRBV19 CASSIGAGHPISGANVLTF TGTGCCAGTAGTATCGGTGCTGGACACCCTATCTCTGGGGCCAACGTCCTGACTTTC
TRBD2 TRBJ2-1 NA TRBV9 CASSPPAGDEQFF TGTGCCAGCAGCCCACCGGCGGGGGATGAGCAGTTCTTC
NA TRBJ2-1 few TRBV2 CASSISQGAFNEQFF TGTGCCAGCAGTATTTCTCAGGGCGCATTCAATGAGCAGTTCTTC
TRBD1 TRBJ2-1 NA TRBV28 CASSFWDRGRGYEQFF TGTGCCAGCAGTTTTTGGGACAGGGGAAGGGGGTATGAGCAGTTCTTC
TRBD1 TRBJ1-1 few TRBV2 CASSEAPSDRFTEAFF TGTGCCAGCAGTGAAGCGCCCTCGGACAGGTTCACTGAAGCTTTCTTT
NA TRBJ2-2 NA TRBV11-3 CASSLRGTTGELFF TGTGCCAGCAGCTTAAGGGGGACGACCGGGGAGCTGTTTTTT
NA TRBJ2-1 NA TRBV9 CASSAEGQPAHEQFF TGTGCCAGCAGCGCGGAGGGACAACCAGCGCATGAGCAGTTCTTC
NA TRBJ2-6 once TRBV7-2 CALRGANVLTF TGTGCTCTCCGGGGGGCCAACGTCCTGACTTTC
NA TRBJ1-1 NA TRBV19 CASSWDSHTEAFF TGTGCCAGTAGTTGGGACTCCCACACTGAAGCTTTCTTT
TRBD2 TRBJ2-3 NA TRBV15 CATSRDSGSGSARTDTQYF TGTGCCACCAGCAGAGATAGCGGTAGCGGGTCGGCTCGCACAGATACGCAGTATTTT
NA TRBJ2-3 NA TRBV29-1 CSSSGTDSTDTQYF TGCAGCTCCTCGGGGACCGATAGCACAGATACGCAGTATTTT
NA TRBJ1-5 NA TRBV2 CASTSARLNQPQHF TGTGCCAGCACCTCCGCCAGGTTGAATCAGCCCCAGCATTTT
NA TRBJ1-2 NA TRBV2 CASIRRETYYGYTF TGTGCCAGCATTCGCCGGGAGACCTACTATGGCTACACCTTC
NA TRBJ1-1 NA TRBV28 CASSTWRGRGTEAFF TGTGCCAGCAGTACGTGGCGGGGGCGAGGGACTGAAGCTTTCTTT
NA TRBJ1-2 NA TRBV19 CASSSRNAGVQGYTF TGTGCCAGTAGTTCCCGTAATGCGGGAGTTCAGGGCTACACCTTC
NA TRBJ1-3 few TRBV18 CASSPPSGAAGNTIYF TGTGCCAGCTCACCACCGAGCGGGGCCGCGGGAAACACCATATATTTT
TRBD1 TRBJ1-1 few TRBV29-1 CSVGDRGGTEAFF TGCAGCGTTGGGGACAGGGGGGGCACTGAAGCTTTCTTT
TRBD1 TRBJ1-5 NA TRBV6-5 CASQGTGGNQPQHF TGTGCCAGCCAGGGGACAGGGGGAAATCAGCCCCAGCATTTT
NA TRBJ1-6 once TRBV5-6 CASSFSGLRNSPLHF TGTGCCAGCAGCTTCTCGGGGCTTAGGAATTCACCCCTCCACTTT
NA TRBJ2-7 NA TRBV6-5 CASSSSPAEPYEQYF TGTGCCAGCAGTTCCAGTCCAGCGGAGCCCTACGAGCAGTACTTC